These 3 T cell receptor beta chains came from one sample sequenced in a study of tumor-infiltrating lymphocytes in oesophageal squamous cell carcinoma. TCRdb redid the calling of the PCR reads with MiXCR, one entry per CDR3 protein. The sample shows some 9,900 distinct CDR3 sequences, 58% of them seen only once. Sequencing was performed on esophageal tumor tissue. The receptors come from a female donor with esophageal squamous cell carcinoma.

This clonotype is classed as medium-sized. The chain has TRBV6-1 and TRBJ2-7; D call uncertain. Germline V gene data show CDR1 as MNHNS and CDR2 as SASEGT. V shed 2 bases and J shed 2 bases, with 10 bases lying between them. This CDR3 spans 14 amino acids. The CDR3 sequence is CASSEIGRPYEQYF. CDR3 DNA: TGTGCCAGCAGTGAAATCGGAAGACCCTACGAGCAGTACTTC.

This chain uses TRBV27 with TRBJ2-4; a possible D gene is TRBD1 (6 bases). Germline-derived CDR1 and CDR2 are MNHEY and SMNVEV (reference sequence). The CDR3 contains 16 residues. V dropped 5 bases and J dropped 0 bases, with 14 bases sitting between them. In nucleotides, the CDR3 is TGTGCCAGCAGTAGGCAGGGGCGTCTAGCCAAAAACATTCAGTACTTC. This translates into CASSRQGRLAKNIQYF.

The rearrangement joins TRBV7-2 to TRBJ2-3; D perhaps matches TRBD1 (6 bases). CDR3 length equals 13 residues. V lost 5 bases to trimming and J lost 7 bases, with 13 bases between them. From germline, CDR1 is SGHTA and CDR2 FQGNSA. CDR3 protein: CASSPGTPHTQYF. The CDR3 bases are TGTGCCAGCAGCCCCGGGACACCGCATACGCAGTATTTT.